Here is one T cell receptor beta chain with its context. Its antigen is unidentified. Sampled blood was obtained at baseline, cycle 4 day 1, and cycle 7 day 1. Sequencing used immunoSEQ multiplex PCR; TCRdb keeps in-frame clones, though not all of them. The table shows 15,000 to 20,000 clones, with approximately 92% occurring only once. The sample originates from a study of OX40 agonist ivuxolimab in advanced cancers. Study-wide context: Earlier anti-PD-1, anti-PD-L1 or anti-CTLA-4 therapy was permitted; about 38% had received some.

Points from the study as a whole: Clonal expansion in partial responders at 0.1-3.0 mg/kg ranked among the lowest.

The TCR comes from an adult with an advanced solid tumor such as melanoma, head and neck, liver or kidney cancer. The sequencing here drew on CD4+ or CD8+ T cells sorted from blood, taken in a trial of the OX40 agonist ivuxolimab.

In DNA, the CDR3 is TGTGCCAGCTCGTTAACCGGGACTAGCGAAAACCCCTACGAGCAGTACTTC. This gives the protein CASSLTGTSENPYEQYF. The rearrangement joins TRBV18 to TRBJ2-7, with 10 bases matching TRBD2. CDR3 size: 17 residues. Germline values: CDR1 KGHSH, CDR2 LQKENI. Trimming took 6 bases from V and 2 from J; bases not matched to a gene: 13.